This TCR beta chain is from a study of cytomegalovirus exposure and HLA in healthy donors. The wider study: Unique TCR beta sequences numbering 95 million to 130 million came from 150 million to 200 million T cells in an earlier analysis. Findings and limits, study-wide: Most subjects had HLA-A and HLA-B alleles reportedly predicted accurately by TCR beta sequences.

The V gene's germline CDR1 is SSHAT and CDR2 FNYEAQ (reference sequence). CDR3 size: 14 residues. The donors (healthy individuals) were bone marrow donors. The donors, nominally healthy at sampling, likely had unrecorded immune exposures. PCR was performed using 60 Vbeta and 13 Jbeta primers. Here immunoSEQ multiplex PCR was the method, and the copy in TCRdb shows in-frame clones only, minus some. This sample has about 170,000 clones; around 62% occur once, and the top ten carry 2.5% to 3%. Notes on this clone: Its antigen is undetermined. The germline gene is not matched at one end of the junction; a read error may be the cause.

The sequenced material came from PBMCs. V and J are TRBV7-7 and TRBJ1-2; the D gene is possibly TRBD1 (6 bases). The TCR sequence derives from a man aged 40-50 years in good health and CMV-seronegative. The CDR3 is CASSPLRDTNGYTF. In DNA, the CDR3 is TGTGCTAGCAGCCCCCTAAGGGACACGAATGGCTACACCTTC.